Following are 32 T cell receptor beta chains from one sample sequenced in a study of blood T cells in healthy people across ages. Combining a sample-barcoded 5' primer with a J-beta primer mix, a second PCR ran for roughly 7 to 12 cycles. MiXCR was run by TCRdb on the 5' RACE reads, yielding one entry per CDR3 protein. The sample contains about 930,000 distinct CDR3 sequences, roughly 29% of which appear only once. These data are also associated with another study on T cells of mothers and their children.

The sequenced sample was blood. The receptor source for this set is a woman between 40 and 55 years old in good health.

This clonotype was recorded many times. The chain links TRBV5-1 to TRBJ2-6, with 7 bases aligning to TRBD1. Germline V gene data show CDR1 as SGHRS and CDR2 as YFSETQ. CDR3 length equals 16 residues. V dropped 3 bases and J dropped 4; count of bases not matched to a gene: 7. CDR3 DNA: TGCGCCAGCAGCTGGAACAGGGGAGCCGGGGCCAACGTCCTGACTTTC. Translation gives CASSWNRGAGANVLTF.

Of note for this clonotype: A junction boundary mismatches the germline segment, possibly from a read error. The chain carries TRBV20-1 and TRBJ2-4, with D possibly being TRBD1 (5 bases). Germline V lookup: CDR1 DFQATT, CDR2 SNEGSKA (reference sequence). The CDR3 sequence is 11 residues long. The CDR3 spells CRATSRTFQYF. In nucleotides, the CDR3 is TGCAGGGCTACCTCTCGGACATTTCAGTACTTC.

This clonotype turned up a few times. V and J are TRBV5-1 and TRBJ1-4; TRBD1 agrees at 7 bases. CDR1 and CDR2 (germline): SGHRS, YFSETQ. V was clipped by 4 bases and J by 7 bases; unmatched bases: 4. CDR3 size: 13 residues. DNA for the CDR3: TGCGCCAGCAGCGACAGGGTTGGTGAAAAACTGTTTTTT. Its protein is CASSDRVGEKLFF.

This clonotype was counted at least ten times. The CDR3 DNA is TGCAGCGCCGAGGACAGGGACGTCCGAGAGCAGTACTTC. It yields the protein CSAEDRDVREQYF. The V and J genes are TRBV29-1 and TRBJ2-7; 8 bases match TRBD1. Germline V lookup: CDR1 SQVTM, CDR2 ANQGSEA. The CDR3 has 13 residues. The J segment lost 7 bases and the V segment lost 7 bases, leaving 12 bases of the junction unmatched.

The gene calls are TRBV7-2 and TRBJ2-7; D may correspond to TRBD1 or TRBD2 (5 bases each). With 6 bases removed from V and 6 bases from J, the gap between germline ends came to 15 bases. The CDR3 is made up of 13 amino acids. From germline, CDR1 is SGHTA and CDR2 FQGNSA. CDR3 in amino acids: CASSPGTFREQYF. CDR3 nucleotide sequence: TGTGCCAGCAGTCCTGGGACGTTTCGCGAGCAGTACTTC.

There are a few counts of this clonotype. V is TRBV18 and J is TRBJ2-2; D is unresolved. The CDR3 has 13 residues. The ends were cut back, 7 bases at V and 3 bases at J, with 9 bases in the middle. Per the germline V gene, CDR1 is KGHSH and CDR2 is LQKENI. Here the CDR3 reads CASLADYTGELFF. The DNA of the CDR3 is TGTGCCAGCTTGGCAGACTACACCGGGGAGCTGTTTTTT.

A remark on this clonotype: One end of the junction varies from germline; a read error may be responsible. The rearrangement uses TRBV2 and TRBJ1-1; D remains ambiguous. Germline CDR1 and CDR2: SNHLY and FYNNEI. CDR3 length: 11 residues. As DNA, the CDR3 is TGTGCCAGCAGTGTATATGGGGAGGCTTGCTTT. This sequence encodes CASSVYGEACF. Looking up the rest from reference TRBV2 and TRBJ1-1 gives the full variable domain: EPEVTQTPSHQVTQMGQEVILRCVPISNHLYFYWYRQILGQKVEFLVSFYNNEISEKSEIFDDQFSVERPDGSNFTLKIRSTKLEDSAMYFCASSVYGEACFGQGTRLTVV.

Note on this clonotype: Compared with germline, one end of the junction differs, possibly owing to a read error. This rearrangement joins TRBV12-3 or TRBV12-4 to TRBJ2-2; D assignment may be TRBD1 or TRBD2 (5 bases each). CDR3 length: 12 amino acids. The CDR3 loop is CASSQGPGERFF. CDR3 bases: TGTGCCAGCAGCCAGGGCCCCGGGGAGCGGTTTTTT.

This chain joins TRBV7-3 and TRBJ2-1; 8 bases align to TRBD2. V shed 1 base and J 5 bases; nucleotides not matched to a gene: 7. The CDR3 totals 16 residues. Germline values: CDR1 SGHTA, CDR2 FQGTGA. CDR3 residues: CASSLIGGGTHNEQFF. The CDR3 DNA reads as TGTGCCAGCAGCTTAATTGGCGGGGGGACCCACAATGAGCAGTTCTTC.

This clonotype was seen a few times. V is TRBV7-9 and J is TRBJ1-6; D possibly corresponds to TRBD1 (5 bases). Germline V gene sequence: CDR1 SEHNR, CDR2 FQNEAQ (reference sequence). This CDR3 is built from 17 residues. Trimming removed 5 bases from V and 7 bases from J, with 21 bases in between. The CDR3 reads CASSQGVRARENSPLHF. In nucleotides, the CDR3 is TGTGCCAGCAGCCAAGGGGTAAGGGCGAGAGAGAATTCACCCCTCCACTTT.

The J gene is TRBJ1-4, the V gene TRBV20-1; D is possibly TRBD1 (6 bases). Trimming cost V 3 bases and J 2 bases, with 22 bases left between them. Germline V gene data show CDR1 as DFQATT and CDR2 as SNEGSKA (reference sequence). This CDR3 has 18 residues. CDR3 in amino acids: CSARIVDRKYGTNEKLFF. The CDR3 DNA follows: TGCAGTGCTAGGATAGTCGACAGGAAATATGGGACTAATGAAAAACTGTTTTTT.

As for this clonotype: A junction end diverges from the germline sequence, so it may reflect a read error. The chain recombines TRBV7-8 with TRBJ1-2; TRBD1 is a possible D gene (6 bases). Germline CDR1 and CDR2: SGHVS and FQNEAQ. The CDR3 extends over 15 amino acids. The CDR3 region is CASSLTTGRGYGYIF. The CDR3 nucleotides read TGTGCCAGCAGCTTGACGACAGGACGGGGCTATGGCTACATCTTC.

The rearrangement joins TRBV28 to TRBJ2-3; the D gene is possibly TRBD2 (5 bases). There are 14 residues in the CDR3. Germline V gene lookup returns CDR1 MDHEN and CDR2 SYDVKM. Deletions cut 4 bases from V and 6 bases from J, with 14 bases between. CDR3 in DNA: TGTGCCAGCAGTTCCCGACGGGGTGGGGATACGCAGTATTTT. This sequence encodes CASSSRRGGDTQYF.

In this sample, this clonotype turned up many times. The CDR3 is CASGSRTDTQYF. In DNA, the CDR3 is TGTGCTAGTGGTTCCCGGACAGATACGCAGTATTTT. The V and J genes are TRBV12-5 and TRBJ2-3; the D is unclear. Germline V gene sequence: CDR1 LGHNT, CDR2 FRNRAP. V gave up 4 bases and J gave up 3 bases, with 5 bases separating them. The CDR3 is 12 residues long.

This clonotype occurred many times. CDR3 protein: CASSPSDRGGYTF. The CDR3 nucleotides read TGTGCCAGCAGCCCCTCAGACCGGGGCGGCTACACCTTC. The gene calls are TRBV11-2 and TRBJ1-2, with D possibly being TRBD1 (5 bases). This CDR3 contains 13 residues. V was clipped by 5 bases and J by 8 bases, with 15 bases between them. Per the germline V gene, CDR1 is SGHAT and CDR2 is FQNNGV.

On this clonotype: A much larger clone sits a single nucleotide away, making a read error possible. As the CDR3 is not closed by the conserved phenylalanine or tryptophan, this likely results from a read error. Here the CDR3 reads CSARDVTDTQYS. The CDR3 DNA follows: TGCAGTGCTAGAGATGTGACAGATACGCAGTATTCT. V and J are TRBV20-1 and TRBJ2-3; unclear D gene. The CDR3 contains 12 residues. The V and J ends lost 0 bases and 3 bases respectively, with 4 bases between them. Per germline, CDR1 DFQATT and CDR2 SNEGSKA (reference sequence).

About this clonotype: A read error may account for a junction end that differs from germline. J is TRBJ2-7 and V is TRBV7-2; 9 nucleotides agree with TRBD1. Germline values: CDR1 SGHTA, CDR2 FQGNSA. The CDR3 runs to 15 residues. The DNA of the CDR3 is TGTGCCAGCAGCCCGGGGACAGGGTCCTACAATGAGCTGTACTTC. Translation: CASSPGTGSYNELYF.

This clonotype has more than one count but fewer than ten. The junction and the germline gene differ at one end; a read error may be behind it. The gene calls are TRBV4-1 and TRBJ2-1; D may be TRBD2 (6 bases). Germline V gene data show CDR1 as MGHRA and CDR2 as YSYEKL. There are 16 residues in the CDR3. CDR3 region: CASSQEPGLSEDEQVF. CDR3 sequence (DNA): TGCGCCAGCAGCCAAGAACCGGGACTTAGTGAGGATGAGCAGGTCTTC.

V is TRBV5-1 and J is TRBJ1-5; possible D gene TRBD1, 6 bases. Germline V gene lookup returns CDR1 SGHRS and CDR2 YFSETQ. The CDR3 is 15 residues long. V was clipped by 1 base and J by 3 bases, with 11 bases between them. The CDR3 reads CASSLSGGPNQPQHF. The CDR3 DNA is TGCGCCAGCAGCTTGTCCGGGGGGCCCAATCAGCCCCAGCATTTT.

This clonotype was seen only a few times. The chain carries TRBV7-2 and TRBJ2-7; TRBD2 is a possible D gene (6 bases). This CDR3 contains 14 residues. V shed 5 bases and J shed 4 bases, with 15 bases lying between them. Germline-derived CDR1 and CDR2 are SGHTA and FQGNSA. CDR3 nucleotide sequence: TGTGCCAGCAGCCTGGAGGGCAGCCATTACGAGCAGTACTTC. Its protein product is CASSLEGSHYEQYF.

This clonotype was found a few times. Being one base from a much bigger clone, this may be a read error. The chain recombines TRBV7-9 with TRBJ2-1; D possibly corresponds to TRBD2 (5 bases). CDR1 and CDR2 (germline): SEHNR, FQNEAQ (reference sequence). The CDR3 contains 15 residues. Trimming shortened V by 1 base and J by 13 bases, and 20 bases separated the two germline ends. The DNA of the CDR3 is TGTGCCAGCAGCTTAGGGCAAGCGGTTGAGGAGACCCAGTTCTTC. Its protein product is CASSLGQAVEETQFF. The complete variable domain, with remaining parts taken from reference TRBV7-9 and TRBJ2-1, reads DTGVSQNPRHKITKRGQNVTFRCDPISEHNRLYWYRQTLGQGPEFLTYFQNEAQLEKSRLLSDRFSAERPKGSFSTLEIQRTEQGDSAMYLCASSLGQAVEETQFFGPGTRLTVL.

The chain carries TRBV3-1 and TRBJ2-2, with TRBD1 identical over 10 bases. Trimming at V came to 6 bases and at J to 5 bases, leaving 15 bases not matched to a gene. This CDR3 has 18 residues. Germline V gene lookup returns CDR1 LGHDT and CDR2 YNNKEL (reference sequence). Written as DNA, the CDR3 is TGTGCCAGCAGTCAGGGGACAGGGGCCCTAATTGGGACCGGGGAGCTGTTTTTT. Its translation: CASSQGTGALIGTGELFF.

This chain joins TRBV14 and TRBJ1-2; TRBD1 agrees at 7 bases. CDR1 is SGHDN, CDR2 FVKESK, per germline. The length of the CDR3 is 15 residues. With 4 bases clipped from V and 1 base from J, the junction kept 6 bases outside the gene matches. CDR3 in DNA: TGTGCCAGCAGCCGGGGACAGACCTATAACTATGGCTACACCTTC. Translation gives CASSRGQTYNYGYTF.

There are many counts of this clonotype. The chain employs TRBV10-3 and TRBJ2-5; 15 nucleotides line up with TRBD2. J gave up 2 bases and V 3 bases, and 10 bases lay outside the gene matches. The CDR3 covers 19 residues. Germline-derived CDR1 and CDR2 are ENHRY and SYGVKD. DNA for the CDR3: TGTGCCATCAGTGATATATCCGGGACTAGCGGGGGGACGCAAGAGACCCAGTACTTC. Amino acids: CAISDISGTSGGTQETQYF.

V usage is TRBV29-1 and J usage is TRBJ1-2; D gene ambiguous. V gave up 5 bases and J gave up 4 bases, with 8 bases separating them. The germline V gene encodes CDR1 SQVTM and CDR2 ANQGSEA. CDR3 length: 11 amino acids. CDR3 in amino acids: CSVWALYGYTF. DNA for the CDR3: TGCAGCGTTTGGGCCCTCTATGGCTACACCTTC. The full variable domain, in which reference TRBV29-1 and TRBJ1-2 provide the parts outside the CDR3, is SAVISQKPSRDICQRGTSLTIQCQVDSQVTMMFWYRQQPGQSLTLIATANQGSEATYESGFVIDKFPISRPNLTFSTLTVSNMSPEDSSIYLCSVWALYGYTFGSGTRLTVV.

In its sample, this clonotype was seen many times. The genes are TRBV29-1 and TRBJ2-4; D is unresolved. This CDR3 is built from 13 residues. Germline V CDR1 and CDR2: SQVTM, ANQGSEA. V lost 6 bases, J lost 3 bases, and 12 bases lay in between. CDR3 nucleotides: TGCAGCGTAGGTACAGTAAACAAAAACATTCAGTACTTC. Its protein product is CSVGTVNKNIQYF.

This clonotype has ten or more counts. The chain uses TRBV20-1 and TRBJ2-7; maybe TRBD2 (7 bases). The CDR3 is 16 amino acids. CDR1 DFQATT and CDR2 SNEGSKA come from the germline V gene (reference sequence). Trimming removed 3 bases at V and 2 bases at J, with 20 bases between. This CDR3 is CSASIGGGASTYEQYF. In DNA form, the CDR3 reads TGCAGTGCTAGCATCGGTGGGGGGGCCTCTACCTACGAGCAGTACTTC.

This clonotype was counted only a few times. The chain has TRBV12-3 or TRBV12-4 and TRBJ2-1; perhaps TRBD2 as D (6 bases). The CDR3 is 14 amino acids. V lost 2 bases and J lost 7, with 12 bases in between. The CDR3 is CASSLPGVGNEQFF. In DNA, the CDR3 is TGTGCCAGCAGTTTACCGGGGGTGGGGAATGAGCAGTTCTTC.

The V gene is TRBV28, the J gene TRBJ2-5, with D possibly TRBD2 on 6 matching bases. The end of the DNA aligns better with TRBJ2-7, so the J call may be wrong. The CDR3 has 15 residues. Germline assignment: CDR1 MDHEN and CDR2 SYDVKM. CDR3 in amino acids: CASSLRGREFREQYF. DNA for the CDR3: TGTGCCAGCAGTTTAAGAGGACGGGAGTTTCGCGAGCAGTACTTC.

The V and J genes are TRBV7-8 and TRBJ1-1; no definite D call. The V gene lost 2 bases and the J gene lost 1 base, with 11 bases spanning the gap. From germline, CDR1 is SGHVS and CDR2 FQNEAQ. There are 15 residues in the CDR3. The CDR3 sequence is CASSLLSGRNTEAFF. The DNA of the CDR3 is TGTGCCAGCAGCTTACTTTCCGGGCGGAACACTGAAGCTTTCTTT.

With regard to this clonotype: This could be a read error, since a much larger clone is one nucleotide away. The chain links TRBV15 to TRBJ2-5; 8 bases map to TRBD2. CDR3 length: 16 residues. The J segment lost 3 bases and the V segment lost 8 bases, leaving 14 bases of the junction unmatched. CDR1 and CDR2 (germline): LNHNV, YYDKDF (reference sequence). CDR3 coding DNA: TGTGCCACCGGCCCCTGGGGCGGGGGGCCTAAAGAGACCCAGTACTTC. It yields the protein CATGPWGGGPKETQYF.

The V call is TRBV2, the J call TRBJ2-7, with D uncertain. CDR1 and CDR2 from the germline V gene are SNHLY and FYNNEI. The CDR3 runs to 14 residues. Trimming cost V 1 base and J 3 bases, with 10 bases left between them. CDR3 sequence (DNA): TGTGCCAGCAGTGAAGGGGCAGTCCTCTACGAGCAGTACTTC. It yields the protein CASSEGAVLYEQYF.